In this sample, the clone carrying this T cell receptor beta chain is medium-sized. The CDR3 has 13 residues. The germline gives CDR1 LGHDT, CDR2 YNNKEL (reference sequence). V was cut by 6 bases and J by 2 bases, with 9 bases left in between. In the original processing: Clinicopathological groups of papillary thyroid cancer showed CDR3 differences that were used to build a distant-metastasis classifier. TCRdb re-processed the PCR reads through MiXCR. The V and J calls here are based on TCRdb, not the publication. The table records fewer than 4,500 clones, approximately 23% of them present only once. These data belong to a study of metastatic and nonmetastatic thyroid tumors. Every patient underwent thyroid surgery untreated.

The clonotype was recovered from a male donor with papillary thyroid cancer or a benign thyroid nodule (not recorded which). Some clones in this sample may be carry-over from other donors' samples. This sequence joins TRBV3-1 and TRBJ2-3; D gene unclear. The specimen was tumor tissue. CDR3 coding DNA: TGTGCCAGCAGGGGTCAGATCACAGATACGCAGTATTTT. Translation: CASRGQITDTQYF.